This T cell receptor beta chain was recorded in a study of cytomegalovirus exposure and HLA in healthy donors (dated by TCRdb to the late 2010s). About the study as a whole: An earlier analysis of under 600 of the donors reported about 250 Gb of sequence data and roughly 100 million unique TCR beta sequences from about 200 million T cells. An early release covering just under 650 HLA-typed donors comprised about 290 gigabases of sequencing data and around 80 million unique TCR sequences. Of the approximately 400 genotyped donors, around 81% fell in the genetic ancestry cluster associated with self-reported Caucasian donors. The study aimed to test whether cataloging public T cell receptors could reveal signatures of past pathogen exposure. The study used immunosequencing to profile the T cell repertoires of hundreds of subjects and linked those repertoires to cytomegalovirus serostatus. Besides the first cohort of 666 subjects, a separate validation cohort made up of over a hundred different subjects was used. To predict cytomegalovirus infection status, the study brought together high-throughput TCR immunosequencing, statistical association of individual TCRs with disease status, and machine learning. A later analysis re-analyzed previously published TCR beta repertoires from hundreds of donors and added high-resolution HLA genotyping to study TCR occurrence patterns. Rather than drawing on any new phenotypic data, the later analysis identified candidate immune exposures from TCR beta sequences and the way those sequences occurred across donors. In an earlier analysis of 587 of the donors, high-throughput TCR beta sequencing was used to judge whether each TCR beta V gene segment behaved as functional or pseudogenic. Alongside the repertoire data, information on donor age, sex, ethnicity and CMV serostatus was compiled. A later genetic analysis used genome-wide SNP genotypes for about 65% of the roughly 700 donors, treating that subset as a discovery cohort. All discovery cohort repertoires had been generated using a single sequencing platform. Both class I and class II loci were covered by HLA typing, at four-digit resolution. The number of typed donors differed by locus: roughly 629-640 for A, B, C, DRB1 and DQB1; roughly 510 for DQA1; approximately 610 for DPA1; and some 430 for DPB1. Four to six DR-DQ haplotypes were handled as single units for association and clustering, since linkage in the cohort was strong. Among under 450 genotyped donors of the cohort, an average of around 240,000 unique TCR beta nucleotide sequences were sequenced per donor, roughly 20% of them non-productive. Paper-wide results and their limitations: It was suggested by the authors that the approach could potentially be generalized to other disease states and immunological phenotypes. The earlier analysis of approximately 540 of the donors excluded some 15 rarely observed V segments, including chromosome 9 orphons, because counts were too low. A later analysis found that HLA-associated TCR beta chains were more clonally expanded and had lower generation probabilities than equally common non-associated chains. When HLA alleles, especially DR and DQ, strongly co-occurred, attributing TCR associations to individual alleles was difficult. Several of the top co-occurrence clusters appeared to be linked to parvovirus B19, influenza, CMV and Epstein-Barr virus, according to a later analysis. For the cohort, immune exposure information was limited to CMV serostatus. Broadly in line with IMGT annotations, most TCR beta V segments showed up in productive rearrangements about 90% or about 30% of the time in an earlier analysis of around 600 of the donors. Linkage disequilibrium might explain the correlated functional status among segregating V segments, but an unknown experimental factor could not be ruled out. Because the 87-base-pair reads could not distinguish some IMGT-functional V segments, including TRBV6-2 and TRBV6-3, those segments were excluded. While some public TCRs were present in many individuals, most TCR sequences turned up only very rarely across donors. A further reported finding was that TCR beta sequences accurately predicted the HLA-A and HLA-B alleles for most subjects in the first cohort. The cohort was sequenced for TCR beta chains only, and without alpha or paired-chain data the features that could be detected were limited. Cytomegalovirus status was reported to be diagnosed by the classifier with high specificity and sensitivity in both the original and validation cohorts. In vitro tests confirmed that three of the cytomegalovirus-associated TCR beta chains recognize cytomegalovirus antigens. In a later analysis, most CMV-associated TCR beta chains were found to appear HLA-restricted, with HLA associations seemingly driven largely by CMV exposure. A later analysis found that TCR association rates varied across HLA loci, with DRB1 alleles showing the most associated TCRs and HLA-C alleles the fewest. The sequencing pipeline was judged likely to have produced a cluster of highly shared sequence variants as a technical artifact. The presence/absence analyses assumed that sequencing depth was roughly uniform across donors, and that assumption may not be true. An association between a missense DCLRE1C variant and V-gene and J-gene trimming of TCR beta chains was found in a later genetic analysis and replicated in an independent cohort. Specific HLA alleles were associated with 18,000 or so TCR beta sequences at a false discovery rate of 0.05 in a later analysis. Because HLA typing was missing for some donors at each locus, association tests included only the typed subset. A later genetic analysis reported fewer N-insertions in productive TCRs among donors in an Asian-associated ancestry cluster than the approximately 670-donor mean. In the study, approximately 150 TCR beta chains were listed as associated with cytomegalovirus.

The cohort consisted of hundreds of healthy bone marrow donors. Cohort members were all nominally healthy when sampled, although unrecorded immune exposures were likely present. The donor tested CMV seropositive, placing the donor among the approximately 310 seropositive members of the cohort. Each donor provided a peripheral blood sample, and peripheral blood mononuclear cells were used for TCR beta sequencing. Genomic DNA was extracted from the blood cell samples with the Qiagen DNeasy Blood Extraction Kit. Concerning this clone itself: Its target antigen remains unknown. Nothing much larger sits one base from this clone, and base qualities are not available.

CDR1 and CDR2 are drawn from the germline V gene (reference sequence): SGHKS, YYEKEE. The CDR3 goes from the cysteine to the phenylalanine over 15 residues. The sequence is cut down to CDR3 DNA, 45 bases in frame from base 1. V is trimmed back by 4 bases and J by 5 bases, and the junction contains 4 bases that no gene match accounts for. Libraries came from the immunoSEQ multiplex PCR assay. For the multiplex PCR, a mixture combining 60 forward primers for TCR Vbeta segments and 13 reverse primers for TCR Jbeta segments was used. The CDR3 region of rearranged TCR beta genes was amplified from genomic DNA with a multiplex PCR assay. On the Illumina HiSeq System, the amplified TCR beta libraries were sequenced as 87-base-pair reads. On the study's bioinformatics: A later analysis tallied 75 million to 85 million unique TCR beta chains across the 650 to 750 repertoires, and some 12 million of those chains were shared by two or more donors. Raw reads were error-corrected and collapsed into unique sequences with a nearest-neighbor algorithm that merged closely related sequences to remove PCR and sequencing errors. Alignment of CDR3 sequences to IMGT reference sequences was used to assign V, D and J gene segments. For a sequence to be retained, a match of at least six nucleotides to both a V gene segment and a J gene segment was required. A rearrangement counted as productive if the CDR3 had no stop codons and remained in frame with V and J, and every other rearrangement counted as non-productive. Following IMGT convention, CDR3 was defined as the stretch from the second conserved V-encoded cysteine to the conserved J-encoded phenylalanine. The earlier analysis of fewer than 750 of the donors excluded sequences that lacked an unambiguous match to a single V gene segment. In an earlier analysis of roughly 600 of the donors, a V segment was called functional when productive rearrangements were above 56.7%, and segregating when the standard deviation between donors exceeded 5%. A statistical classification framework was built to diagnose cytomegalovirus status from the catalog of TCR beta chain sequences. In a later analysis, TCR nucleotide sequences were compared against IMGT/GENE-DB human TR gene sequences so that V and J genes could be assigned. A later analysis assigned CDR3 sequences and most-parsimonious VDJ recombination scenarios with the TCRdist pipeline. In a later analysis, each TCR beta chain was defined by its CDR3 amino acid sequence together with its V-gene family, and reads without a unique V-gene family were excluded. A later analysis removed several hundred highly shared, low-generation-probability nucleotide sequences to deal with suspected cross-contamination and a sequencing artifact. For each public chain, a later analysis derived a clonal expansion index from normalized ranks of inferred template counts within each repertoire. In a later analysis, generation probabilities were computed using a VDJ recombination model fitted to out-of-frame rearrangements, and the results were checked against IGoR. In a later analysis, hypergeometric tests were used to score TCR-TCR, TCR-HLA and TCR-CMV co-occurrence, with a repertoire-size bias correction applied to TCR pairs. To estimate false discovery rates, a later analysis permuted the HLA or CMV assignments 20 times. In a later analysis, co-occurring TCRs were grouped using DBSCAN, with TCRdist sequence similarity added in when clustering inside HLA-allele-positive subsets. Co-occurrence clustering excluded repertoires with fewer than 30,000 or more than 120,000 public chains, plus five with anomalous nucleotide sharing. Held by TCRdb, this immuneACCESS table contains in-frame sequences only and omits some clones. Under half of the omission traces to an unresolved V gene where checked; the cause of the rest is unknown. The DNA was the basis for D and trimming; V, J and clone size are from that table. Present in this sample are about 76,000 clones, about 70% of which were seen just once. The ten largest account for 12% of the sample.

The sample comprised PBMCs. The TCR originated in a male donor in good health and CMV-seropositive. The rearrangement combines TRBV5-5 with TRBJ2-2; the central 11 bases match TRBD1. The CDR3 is CASSKDRGQTGELFF. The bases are TGTGCCAGCAGCAAGGACAGGGGGCAGACCGGGGAGCTGTTTTTT.